These 14 T cell receptor beta chains were all obtained from the same sample, sequenced in a study of blood T cell repertoires in COVID-19 (dated by TCRdb to 2018 to 2021). Libraries were built with the immunoSEQ multiplex PCR assay. Imported from immuneACCESS, the table was reduced by TCRdb to in-frame sequences with V and J called. These copies leave out some clones; in studies compared against another copy, an unresolved V gene accounts for under half, and the cause of the remainder is not known. The sample profile shows about 140,000 clones; around 84% of them were found once. Clones ranked in the top ten supply 5% of the sample. Sequencing was done on a sample of peripheral blood. The source of these receptors is a woman in her forties or fifties with acute or convalescent COVID-19.

The V gene is TRBV11-3, the J gene TRBJ1-1; 10 nucleotides match TRBD1. The CDR3 has 16 residues. V shed 3 bases, J shed 0 bases, and the junction held 4 bases outside the gene matches. Germline values: CDR1 SGHNT, CDR2 YENEEA. This CDR3 reads CASSFGQGEMNTEAFF. CDR3 DNA sequence: TGTGCCAGCAGCTTCGGACAGGGGGAAATGAACACTGAAGCTTTCTTT.

V usage is TRBV28 and J usage is TRBJ1-2; no definite D call. V lost 8 bases, J lost 4 bases, and 14 bases lay in between. Germline V gene data show CDR1 as MDHEN and CDR2 as SYDVKM. The CDR3 covers 13 residues. The CDR3 DNA sequence: TGTGCCAGCCTAACTCCGGGGATCTATGGCTACACCTTC. Translating gives CASLTPGIYGYTF.

The chain joins TRBV2 to TRBJ1-1; a possible D gene is TRBD1 (5 bases). This CDR3 is built from 13 residues. V gave up 7 bases and J gave up 1 base, with 10 bases separating them. The germline V gene encodes CDR1 SNHLY and CDR2 FYNNEI. CDR3 DNA: TGTGCCAGCAAGGAGGGGAGGAACACTGAAGCTTTCTTT. Translation: CASKEGRNTEAFF.

The J gene is TRBJ2-1, the V gene TRBV11-3, with D possibly being TRBD2 (6 bases). Germline CDR1 SGHNT, CDR2 YENEEA. Trimming pared 0 bases from V and 1 base from J, leaving 7 bases between. The CDR3 spans 15 residues. The CDR3 nucleotides are TGTGCCAGCAGCTTAGACGGGACTTCCTACAATGAGCAGTTCTTC. This codes for CASSLDGTSYNEQFF.

The chain joins TRBV6-5 to TRBJ1-4; a weak D match, TRBD1 (5 bases). Germline values: CDR1 MNHEY, CDR2 SVGAGI. The CDR3 consists of 14 residues. The V gene lost 6 bases and the J gene lost 0 bases, with 8 bases spanning the gap. CDR3 in DNA: TGTGCCAGCAGAAAGACAGCAACTAATGAAAAACTGTTTTTT. Translation gives CASRKTATNEKLFF.

The rearrangement links TRBV19 to TRBJ1-5, with 8 bases fitting TRBD1. There are 17 residues in the CDR3. V dropped 3 bases and J dropped 0; count of bases not matched to a gene: 7. The germline CDR1 and CDR2 sequences are LNHDA and SQIVND (reference sequence). The CDR3 nucleotides read TGTGCCAGTAGTATTCAGGGGGCTACCGATAGCAATCAGCCCCAGCATTTT. Protein: CASSIQGATDSNQPQHF.

This rearrangement joins TRBV4-2 to TRBJ1-1, with unresolved D. The CDR3 is 15 residues long. CDR1 and CDR2 from the germline V gene are LGHNA and YNFKEQ. V was clipped by 3 bases and J by 1 base, with 12 bases between them. CDR3 in amino acids: CASSHSDKENTEAFF. The CDR3 nucleotides are TGTGCCAGCAGCCATTCAGACAAAGAGAACACTGAAGCTTTCTTT.

CDR3 bases: TGTGCCAGCAGCGTGGGGGGGGATAACACTGAAGCTTTCTTT. Translated, it gives CASSVGGDNTEAFF. The chain employs TRBV4-2 and TRBJ1-1, with D possibly being TRBD1 (5 bases). The CDR3 is 14 residues long. Germline CDR1 is LGHNA and CDR2 is YNFKEQ. The V and J ends lost 5 bases and 2 bases respectively, with 12 bases between them.

The rearrangement uses TRBV9 and TRBJ2-3; 10 bases are a match to TRBD2. Trimming took 3 bases from V and 5 from J; bases not matched to a gene: 6. CDR1 SGDLS and CDR2 YYNGEE come from the germline V gene. This CDR3 is 15 amino acids long. In DNA, the CDR3 is TGTGCCAGCAGCGAAAGCGGGGGGGCGGAAGATACGCAGTATTTT. It is translated as CASSESGGAEDTQYF. The full variable domain, in which reference TRBV9 and TRBJ2-3 provide the parts outside the CDR3, is DSGVTQTPKHLITATGQRVTLRCSPRSGDLSVYWYQQSLDQGLQFLIQYYNGEERAKGNILERFSAQQFPDLHSELNLSSLELGDSALYFCASSESGGAEDTQYFGPGTRLTVL.

This clone has a handful of counts. This sequence joins TRBV5-1 and TRBJ1-2; 7 bases are shared with TRBD1. CDR1 and CDR2 (germline): SGHRS, YFSETQ. CDR3 size: 15 residues. The ends lost 2 bases at V and 4 bases at J; junction bases unmatched: 8. CDR3 DNA: TGCGCCAGCAGCTTTGGGACAGAGACCGTCTATGGCTACACCTTC. Translating gives CASSFGTETVYGYTF.

This clone was seen a single time. The rearrangement joins TRBV5-6 to TRBJ1-2; D not resolved. Trimming took off 0 bases at V and 6 bases at J, with 6 bases between the two ends. The germline V gene encodes CDR1 SGHDT and CDR2 YYEEEE. This CDR3 is built from 12 residues. CDR3 residues: CASSLGLNGYTF. CDR3 nucleotide sequence: TGTGCCAGCAGCTTGGGACTCAATGGCTACACCTTC.

CDR3 in DNA: TGTGCCAGCAGACAGGACTCGGGGGGAACCCTCCACTTT. It translates to CASRQDSGGTLHF. The rearrangement joins TRBV12-3 or TRBV12-4 to TRBJ1-6, with a tentative D call TRBD1 (5 bases). The germline V and J ends were trimmed by 6 bases and 14 bases, with 17 bases remaining between them. The CDR3 length is 13 residues.

With respect to this clone: Other DNA sequences in this sample translate to the same CDR3. This chain joins TRBV6-5 and TRBJ1-6, with D possibly TRBD1 on 6 matching bases. V dropped 2 bases and J dropped 7 bases, with 6 bases sitting between them. This CDR3 region has 13 residues. Germline CDR1 and CDR2: MNHEY and SVGAGI. CDR3 loop: CASSYRGNSPLHF. Here the CDR3 DNA reads TGTGCCAGCAGTTACAGGGGGAATTCACCCCTCCACTTT.

The chain couples TRBV30 to TRBJ1-1; perhaps TRBD1 as D (6 bases). Germline CDR1 GTSNPN, CDR2 SVGIG (reference sequence). Trimming took 1 base from V and 11 from J, leaving 17 bases between them. The CDR3 runs to 13 residues. This CDR3 is CAWSGLGGRPAFF. CDR3 nucleotide sequence: TGTGCCTGGAGTGGGTTGGGGGGGCGCCCCGCTTTCTTT.